This T cell receptor (beta chain) is from a study of blood T cell repertoires in COVID-19. In the authors' workflow: Reference gene primer amplification yielded estimated nucleated cell counts. Generated by immunoSEQ multiplex PCR, the TCRdb table keeps only in-frame clones and is missing some. Clone size and V and J calls were adopted from that table, with D and trimming inferred from the DNA. The data hold around 300,000 clones, with 88% observed a single time. The CDR3 extends over 18 amino acids. Per the germline V gene, CDR1 is SGDLS and CDR2 is YYNGEE. The V and J ends lost 3 bases and 4 bases, in that order; junction bases with no gene match: 11.

The specimen was peripheral blood. The clonotype comes from a woman under 40 with COVID-19, enrolled during active disease. The chain couples TRBV9 to TRBJ2-2, with 11 bases matching TRBD1. The CDR3 DNA is TGTGCCAGCAGCGCAGGTTTATTGGACAGGGGGCGCACCGGGGAGCTGTTTTTT. As protein: CASSAGLLDRGRTGELFF. Filled out from reference TRBV9 and TRBJ2-2, the complete variable domain reads DSGVTQTPKHLITATGQRVTLRCSPRSGDLSVYWYQQSLDQGLQFLIQYYNGEERAKGNILERFSAQQFPDLHSELNLSSLELGDSALYFCASSAGLLDRGRTGELFFGEGSRLTVL.